This TCR beta chain was captured in a study of T-cell memory formation after mild COVID-19. Each CDR3 protein is one row after TCRdb ran MiXCR on the 5' RACE reads. The table shows about 430,000 distinct CDR3 sequences, with roughly 24% occurring only once. CDR1 and CDR2 (germline): LNHDA, SQIVND (reference sequence). The junction had 8 bases not matched to a gene; V was cut back by 4 bases and J by 0 bases. This CDR3 region has 16 residues. This clonotype was obtained from an adult woman who had mild COVID-19 (a few samples of this study predate the infection). Cell type and time point are not known. Sequenced sample: PBMCs or a T cell subset sorted from them (not recorded which). This chain connects TRBV19 to TRBJ2-7; 8 positions agree with TRBD1. CDR3 DNA: TGTGCCAGTAGTACCCTTCCCGGGACAGGCTCCTACGAGCAGTACTTC. Translated: CASSTLPGTGSYEQYF.